The 14 T cell receptor beta chains below come from one sample, sequenced in a study of T cells in Graves' hyperthyroidism and ophthalmopathy. Using RNA transcripts as the source, TCR beta CDR3 regions were amplified. Carried out on the TCR CDR3, a first-round RT-PCR used the HTBI primer set. Each CDR3 protein is one row after TCRdb ran MiXCR on the multiplex PCR reads. The sample lists a few hundred thousand distinct CDR3 sequences, around a quarter seen once, with around 70% in the top ten. Sequences were obtained from blood. All receptors come from a man in his fifties with Graves' hyperthyroidism.

This clonotype showed up just a few times. V usage is TRBV27 and J usage is TRBJ2-7; the match to TRBD1 covers 10 bases. With 6 bases clipped from V and 2 bases from J, the junction kept 4 bases outside the gene matches. This CDR3 region has 14 residues. Germline loops: CDR1 MNHEY, CDR2 SMNVEV (reference sequence). The CDR3, as DNA: TGTGCCAGCAGACCGACAGGGGGCGCCTACGAGCAGTACTTC. Translated: CASRPTGGAYEQYF.

V is TRBV28 and J is TRBJ2-7, with D unresolved. Trimming removed 3 bases from V and 3 bases from J, with 9 bases in between. The CDR3 totals 13 residues. The V gene's germline CDR1 is MDHEN and CDR2 SYDVKM. The CDR3 here is CASSFSSRYEQYF. DNA for the CDR3: TGTGCCAGCAGTTTCTCATCGCGCTACGAGCAGTACTTC.

The chain carries TRBV6-6 and TRBJ1-2; D gene uncertain. In germline, CDR1 is MNHNY, CDR2 SVGAGI (reference sequence). V was clipped by 2 bases and J by 8 bases, with 9 bases between them. The CDR3 is 12 residues long. The CDR3 DNA is TGTGCCAGCAGTTACGGATCGGCGGGCTACACCTTC. Its protein is CASSYGSAGYTF.

This clonotype has just a few counts. The rearrangement joins TRBV18 to TRBJ2-1, with D unclear. The V end was cut by 1 base, the J end by 12 bases, with 16 bases between. CDR1 is KGHSH and CDR2 is LQKENI in the germline V gene. This CDR3 spans 14 amino acids. This chain's CDR3 is CASSPLIGFFAQFF. CDR3 DNA sequence: TGTGCCAGCTCACCACTGATAGGGTTCTTTGCGCAGTTCTTC.

There are a few counts of this clonotype. The chain carries TRBV6-1 and TRBJ1-1, with TRBD1 identical over 8 bases. The CDR3 extends over 16 amino acids. Germline V lookup: CDR1 MNHNS, CDR2 SASEGT. Trimming took 6 bases from V and 0 from J; bases not matched to a gene: 9. CDR3 sequence reads: CASRFGTGNLNTEAFF. The DNA for the CDR3 is TGTGCCAGCAGATTCGGGACAGGAAATTTGAACACTGAAGCTTTCTTT.

This clonotype has just a few counts. V is TRBV20-1 and J is TRBJ2-7; 7 bases match TRBD2. Unmatched junction bases numbered 10, after V lost 0 bases and J lost 5 bases. The CDR3 is 15 residues long. Germline CDR1 is DFQATT and CDR2 is SNEGSKA (reference sequence). CDR3 nucleotides: TGCAGTGCTAGAGATCAACGCGGGAGTACCCACGAGCAGTACTTC. This translates into CSARDQRGSTHEQYF.

The chain couples TRBV20-1 to TRBJ2-3; D may be TRBD2 (5 bases). Germline V CDR1 and CDR2: DFQATT, SNEGSKA (reference sequence). The CDR3 is 17 residues long. V lost 1 base and J 0 bases, leaving 17 bases between the germline ends. Here the CDR3 reads CSARAPEGGTSTDTQYF. The CDR3 DNA reads as TGCAGTGCTAGAGCCCCAGAAGGAGGAACGAGCACAGATACGCAGTATTTT.

This chain connects TRBV7-2 to TRBJ2-7; no reliable D call. Germline CDR1 and CDR2: SGHTA and FQGNSA. Trimming removed 5 bases from V and 2 bases from J, with 16 bases in between. The CDR3 has 15 residues. DNA of the CDR3: TGTGCCAGCAGCCCCGGGCTAGAAGAAACCTACGAGCAGTACTTC. Translation gives CASSPGLEETYEQYF.

This clonotype has more than one count but fewer than ten. The J gene is TRBJ1-1, the V gene TRBV2; TRBD1 matches 11 bases. The ends lost 7 bases at V and 4 bases at J; junction bases unmatched: 11. The CDR3 extends over 16 amino acids. The germline CDR1 and CDR2 sequences are SNHLY and FYNNEI. The CDR3 loop reads CASNRDRGVGSTEAFF. The DNA of the CDR3 is TGTGCCAGCAATAGGGACAGGGGGGTAGGAAGCACTGAAGCTTTCTTT.

This rearrangement joins TRBV7-3 to TRBJ2-1, with TRBD2 matching 10 bases. Germline V gene sequence: CDR1 SGHTA, CDR2 FQGTGA. Germline trimming cut 5 bases from V and 10 bases from J; bases unmatched to any gene: 17. This CDR3 has 17 residues. CDR3: CASSLYFSLAGVEEQFF. In nucleotides, the CDR3 is TGTGCCAGCAGCCTTTACTTCTCTCTAGCGGGAGTCGAGGAGCAGTTCTTC.

This clonotype was found many times. This chain links TRBV28 with TRBJ2-7, with 8 bases that match TRBD1. Germline values: CDR1 MDHEN, CDR2 SYDVKM. The CDR3 runs 15 residues. The V segment lost 2 bases and the J segment 0 bases; nucleotides outside the gene matches: 3. The DNA of the CDR3 is TGTGCCAGCAGTTTAAGTCAGGGGGCCTCCTACGAGCAGTACTTC. Protein: CASSLSQGASYEQYF.

This clonotype was seen repeatedly, ten times or more. V gene TRBV6-2 or TRBV6-3 combines with J gene TRBJ2-7; D possibly corresponds to TRBD1 (6 bases). Trimming took off 5 bases at V and 6 bases at J, with 20 bases between the two ends. CDR1 MNHEY and CDR2 SVGEGT come from the germline V gene. The CDR3 contains 15 residues. CDR3 in DNA: TGTGCCAGCAGTATCGGGACACCACCTCGGTCCGAGCAGTACTTC. Protein product: CASSIGTPPRSEQYF.

V and J are TRBV9 and TRBJ1-1; D is possibly TRBD1 (6 bases). Trimming took off 0 bases at V and 4 bases at J, with 13 bases between the two ends. This CDR3 is 15 amino acids long. From germline, CDR1 is SGDLS and CDR2 YYNGEE. CDR3 sequence: CASSVVSRGATEAFF. The CDR3 coding sequence is TGTGCCAGCAGCGTAGTAAGTCGGGGGGCCACTGAAGCTTTCTTT.

The chain has TRBV12-3 or TRBV12-4 and TRBJ1-2; D is uncertain. Trimming pared 5 bases from V and 7 bases from J, leaving 11 bases between. This CDR3 has 12 amino acids. The CDR3 sequence: CASSGSTSGYTF. The CDR3 DNA reads TGTGCCAGCAGTGGTTCTACTTCTGGCTACACCTTC.